A selection of T cell receptor beta chains follows, all from one sample in a study of tumour-infiltrating T cells in Burkitt lymphoma. Assay: immunoSEQ multiplex PCR; the TCRdb copy retains only in-frame clones and omits some. The top ten clones hold around 3% of a sample with about 50,000 clones, roughly 31% of them seen once. Input material: tumor tissue. These receptors all come from a human donor with Burkitt lymphoma. Both conserved end residues are part of each CDR3.

V gene | CDR3 length | CDR3 protein
TRBV6-5 | 12 | CASSSDTTPAFF
TRBV5-6 | 12 | CASSWQNTEAFF
TRBV5-1 | 14 | CASSLVGADTEAFF
TRBV6-6 | 15 | CASSYSGSGYNEQFF
TRBV28 | 14 | CASTTSGGRYEQYF
TRBV4-2 | 15 | CASSPQSPANYGYTF
TRBV9 | 15 | CASSASDGRYSPLHF
TRBV7-9 | 12 | CASSLQNYGYTF
TRBV27 | 13 | CASSRVYQETQYF
TRBV18 | 15 | CASSPSGGLTGELFF
TRBV5-1 | 17 | CASSLQPQGSSYNEQFF
TRBV20-1 | 10 | CSAKVETAFF
TRBV30 | 14 | CAWTRDRGSYEQYF
TRBV11-2 | 14 | CASSPRRGRETQYF
TRBV14 | 14 | CASSQNRGGNTIYF
TRBV6-5 | 13 | CASSSRGTAGQHF
TRBV10-3 | 15 | CAISVTGGEGGEQYF
TRBV5-4 | 13 | CASSLRENTEAFF
TRBV7-2 | 15 | CASSPSSGGPYEQYF
TRBV4-2 | 16 | CASSQTPGQITDTQYF
TRBV19 | 12 | CASQEFNYGYTF
TRBV27 | 15 | CASSPYQGANTEAFF
TRBV6-1 | 10 | CASNVNTQYF
TRBV7-9 | 12 | CASSIPLDTQYF
TRBV5-4 | 16 | CASSLAQKSSTDTQYF
TRBV7-2 | 14 | CASSLDRWNTEAFF
TRBV28 | 16 | CASSPQGAFYNSPLHF
TRBV5-1 | 16 | CASTPASGGPWETQYF
TRBV9 | 14 | CASSVDAGAYEQYF
TRBV5-4 | 14 | CASSHRDINYGYTF
TRBV7-7 | 15 | CASIPDSSGGTEAFF
TRBV4-2 | 13 | CASSQEGQYGYTF
TRBV10-3 | 13 | CAISVGVGGGYTF
TRBV5-1 | 13 | CASSDKVGSPLHF
TRBV11-2 | 14 | CASSLASLGYGYTF
TRBV27 | 18 | CASSLSGESLGHDYGYTF
TRBV5-1 | 16 | CASSPPRDGLTDTQYF
TRBV5-8 | 15 | CASSTSGQGIYEQYF
TRBV18 | 14 | CASSPLNQVYGYTF
TRBV6-5 | 13 | CASSYGALYGYTF
TRBV15 | 15 | CATSSLPQSTDTQYF
TRBV27 | 14 | CASSSPGIGNGYTF
TRBV6-1 | 13 | CASRDLGAYGYTF
TRBV10-3 | 16 | CAISGTDRVSNTEAFF
TRBV15 | 16 | CATSTPGTKGYNEQFF
TRBV19 | 15 | CASSGTWGVHEKLFF
TRBV6-1 | 16 | CASSEGLVWGSRGYTF
TRBV10-3 | 14 | CAISESVGLDTIYF
TRBV19 | 16 | CASSIGAGGLYNEQFF
TRBV4-3 | 12 | CASSQGRGEQYF
TRBV5-4 | 17 | CASSLGLAGGDGDTQYF
TRBV30 | 13 | CAWSVSWGNGVFF
TRBV9 | 15 | CASSPRTGGGETQYF
TRBV9 | 13 | CASSAGPNYGYTF
TRBV5-5 | 17 | CASSLPGLAGNTDTQYF